This T cell receptor beta chain was found in a study of cytomegalovirus exposure and HLA in healthy donors. Study-level findings and limits: The study labeled 150 to 200 TCR beta chains cytomegalovirus-associated. The tendency of first-cohort TCR clusters to co-occur in the 120 validation repertoires was the finding of a later analysis.

The protocol was immunoSEQ multiplex PCR, while the TCRdb copy is restricted to in-frame clones and leaves out a portion. The profile shows about 170,000 clones, about 96% of them singletons. This CDR3 spans 13 amino acids. V lost 8 bases and J 0 bases, leaving 8 bases between the germline ends. Germline V CDR1 and CDR2: SGHTA, FQGNSA. About this clone: The antigen remains undetermined.

This chain joins TRBV7-2 and TRBJ1-3, with D possibly being TRBD1 (6 bases). The TCR was taken from a woman younger than 35 in good health and CMV-seronegative. The source material was PBMCs. CDR3 loop: CASQGISGNTIYF. In DNA form, the CDR3 reads TGTGCCAGCCAGGGGATCTCTGGAAACACCATATATTTT.